One and the same sample provided the 3 T cell receptor beta chains below, sequenced in a study of T-cell reconstitution after alpha-beta-depleted transplantation in children. Unique molecular identifiers featured in how the TCRbeta library was prepared. TCRdb processed the PCR reads anew with MiXCR; each CDR3 protein has one entry. The table shows under 60,000 distinct CDR3 sequences, with 5.8% occurring only once. Sample: PBMCs, mostly from graft donor cells, taken 60 days after TCRalphabeta/CD19-depleted stem cell transplant. Receptor source: a female patient aged 2-9 years who had a stem cell transplant for aplastic anemia, so the T cells may come from the graft donor.

This clonotype was recorded a few times. The J gene is TRBJ1-1, the V gene TRBV6-2 or TRBV6-3, with TRBD1 as a possible D gene (6 bases). The CDR3 runs to 15 residues. V lost 1 base to trimming and J lost 2 bases, with 11 bases between them. CDR1 and CDR2 (germline): MNHEY, SVGEGT. The CDR3 sequence is CASSYWRTANTEAFF. CDR3 bases: TGTGCCAGCAGTTACTGGAGGACAGCAAACACTGAAGCTTTCTTT.

This clonotype was seen repeatedly, ten times or more. The chain is built from TRBV7-2 and TRBJ2-7; 8 positions agree with TRBD2. Germline V gives CDR1 SGHTA, CDR2 FQGNSA. This CDR3 is built from 13 residues. The J segment lost 6 bases and the V segment lost 5 bases, leaving 6 bases of the junction unmatched. The CDR3 nucleotides are TGTGCCAGCAGCCCAGGACTAGCTCGCGAGCAGTACTTC. Its protein product is CASSPGLAREQYF.

The chain links TRBV5-1 to TRBJ2-2; D gene ambiguous. Deletions cut 0 bases from V and 7 bases from J, with 7 bases between. The CDR3 has 13 residues. Germline-derived CDR1 and CDR2 are SGHRS and YFSETQ. CDR3 protein: CASSLAMGGELFF. In DNA, the CDR3 is TGCGCCAGCAGCTTGGCCATGGGCGGGGAGCTGTTTTTT. The full variable domain, with the rest looked up from reference TRBV5-1 and TRBJ2-2, is KAGVTQTPRYLIKTRGQQVTLSCSPISGHRSVSWYQQTPGQGLQFLFEYFSETQRNKGNFPGRFSGRQFSNSRSEMNVSTLELGDSALYLCASSLAMGGELFFGEGSRLTVL.